The 30 T cell receptor beta chains in this list originate from one sample, sequenced in a study of regulatory T cells in long-lasting Graves disease. Building of the TCR beta libraries involved iRepertoire HTBI primers and Arm-PCR of CDR3 regions. Each CDR3 protein is one row after TCRdb ran MiXCR on the multiplex PCR reads. The sample lists more than 300,000 distinct CDR3 sequences, 15% to 20% occurring once. Time point of the sample: newly diagnosed GD, antithyroid drugs for less than 3 months. Construction of the TCR library relied on RNA isolated from PBMCs. These records were also assigned to another study, of T cells in Graves' hyperthyroidism and ophthalmopathy.

The sample consisted of peripheral blood mononuclear cells (PBMCs), taken at new diagnosis, from a patient treated with antithyroid drugs. These receptors all stem from a woman under 30 with Graves disease.

This clonotype was observed at least ten times. The DNA for the CDR3 is TGCGCCAGCAGCTTTGAAACCCCTAACACCGGGGAGCTGTTTTTT. Its protein is CASSFETPNTGELFF. The rearrangement links TRBV5-1 to TRBJ2-2; D gene ambiguous. Germline V gene lookup returns CDR1 SGHRS and CDR2 YFSETQ. Trimming removed 2 bases at V and 2 bases at J, with 10 bases between. The CDR3 spans 15 residues. Using reference TRBV5-1 and TRBJ2-2 for the parts outside the CDR3, the full variable domain is KAGVTQTPRYLIKTRGQQVTLSCSPISGHRSVSWYQQTPGQGLQFLFEYFSETQRNKGNFPGRFSGRQFSNSRSEMNVSTLELGDSALYLCASSFETPNTGELFFGEGSRLTVL.

This clonotype showed up many times. This chain connects TRBV12-3 or TRBV12-4 to TRBJ2-5; TRBD1 matches 10 bases. The CDR3 has 13 amino acids. With V trimmed by 5 bases and J by 5 bases, 2 bases remained unmatched. The CDR3 sequence is CASSDRGPETQYF. The CDR3, as DNA: TGTGCCAGCAGTGACAGGGGGCCGGAGACCCAGTACTTC.

At least ten counts were recorded for this clonotype. The J gene is TRBJ1-1, the V gene TRBV12-3 or TRBV12-4; TRBD1 matches 8 bases. Germline trimming cut 2 bases from V and 2 bases from J; bases unmatched to any gene: 4. This CDR3 comprises 15 residues. For the CDR3, the DNA is TGTGCCAGCAGTTTATCACAGGGGGGAAACACTGAAGCTTTCTTT. It specifies CASSLSQGGNTEAFF.

This clonotype has a count of ten or more. Written as DNA, the CDR3 is TGCAGCGTTGAAAAATCGGCGGGAAACACCATATATTTT. As protein: CSVEKSAGNTIYF. The V and J genes are TRBV29-1 and TRBJ1-3; no clear D. V lost 2 bases, J lost 4 bases, and 9 bases lay in between. This CDR3 has 13 residues. The germline V gene encodes CDR1 SQVTM and CDR2 ANQGSEA.

The sample holds many counts of this clonotype. The chain couples TRBV11-2 to TRBJ2-1; tentatively, D is TRBD1 (6 bases). V dropped 7 bases and J dropped 7 bases, with 14 bases sitting between them. This CDR3 is built from 13 residues. The germline V gene has CDR1 SGHAT and CDR2 FQNNGV. This CDR3 is CASIQGIRNEQFF. In nucleotides, the CDR3 is TGTGCCAGCATTCAGGGGATTAGGAATGAGCAGTTCTTC.

This clonotype was detected many times. The V call is TRBV5-4, the J call TRBJ2-3; 9 nucleotides align to TRBD1. With V trimmed by 5 bases and J by 2 bases, 6 bases remained unmatched. The germline V gene has CDR1 SGHNT and CDR2 YYREEE (reference sequence). The CDR3 is 15 amino acids. CDR3 amino acids: CASSMGQGFTDTQYF. In DNA, the CDR3 is TGTGCCAGCAGTATGGGACAGGGATTCACAGATACGCAGTATTTT.

This clonotype occurred many times. The chain couples TRBV5-5 to TRBJ2-7; 8 bases align to TRBD1. Germline CDR1 and CDR2: SGHKS and YYEKEE (reference sequence). After removal of 4 bases from V and 7 bases from J, the junction contained 10 bases not matched to a gene. This CDR3 has 14 residues. DNA of the CDR3: TGTGCCAGCAGCAGCGGACAGGGCATGGAGGAGCAGTACTTC. Translated, it gives CASSSGQGMEEQYF.

This clonotype was observed many times. This chain links TRBV7-9 with TRBJ1-2; D may be TRBD1 (5 bases). The CDR3 covers 13 residues. Trimming cost V 7 bases and J 4 bases, with 13 bases left between them. The germline gives CDR1 SEHNR, CDR2 FQNEAQ (reference sequence). CDR3 sequence reads: CASIRDPFYGYTF. In nucleotides, the CDR3 is TGTGCCAGCATCAGGGACCCTTTCTATGGCTACACCTTC. Drawing the rest from reference TRBV7-9 and TRBJ1-2, the complete variable domain is DTGVSQNPRHKITKRGQNVTFRCDPISEHNRLYWYRQTLGQGPEFLTYFQNEAQLEKSRLLSDRFSAERPKGSFSTLEIQRTEQGDSAMYLCASIRDPFYGYTFGSGTRLTVV.

This clonotype was seen repeatedly, ten times or more. This chain joins TRBV4-2 and TRBJ2-7; 8 bases are shared with TRBD1. V lost 0 bases to trimming and J lost 3 bases; unmatched junction nucleotides: 4. Looked up from germline, CDR1 is LGHNA and CDR2 is YNFKEQ. CDR3 length: 15 residues. The CDR3 reads CASSQENRGSYEQYF. CDR3 bases: TGTGCCAGCAGCCAAGAGAACAGGGGGAGCTACGAGCAGTACTTC.

A word on this clonotype: It may be a read error: a sequence one base away is much more abundant. The chain employs TRBV28 and TRBJ1-1, with no clear D. The CDR3 sequence is 13 residues long. The germline gives CDR1 MDHEN, CDR2 SYDVKM. CDR3 loop: CASGLFVGTEAFF. Written as DNA, the CDR3 is TGTGCCAGCGGTTTATTTGTAGGCACTGAAGCTTTCTTT.

This clonotype appeared many times. The chain has TRBV6-1 and TRBJ2-1, with 12 nucleotides matching TRBD2. The CDR3 contains 16 residues. Germline CDR1 is MNHNS and CDR2 is SASEGT. The V segment lost 7 bases and the J segment 4 bases; nucleotides outside the gene matches: 8. This chain's CDR3 is CASNPSSGGAYNEQFF. The CDR3 DNA reads TGTGCCAGCAACCCTTCTAGCGGGGGGGCGTACAATGAGCAGTTCTTC.

This clonotype was detected ten times or more. This chain connects TRBV6-5 to TRBJ2-7; D may be TRBD1 or TRBD2 (5 bases each). Germline CDR1 is MNHEY and CDR2 is SVGAGI. Trimming stripped 2 bases from V and 1 base from J, with 9 bases between. The CDR3 covers 14 residues. The CDR3 DNA reads as TGTGCCAGCAGTTACGCCAGGGAGTCCTACGAGCAGTACTTC. Amino acid sequence: CASSYARESYEQYF.

Many counts were recorded for this clonotype. V is TRBV2 and J is TRBJ2-1; no firm D call. The end of the DNA is better explained by TRBJ2-5, so the J call may be wrong. The CDR3 is 13 amino acids. Germline V gene lookup returns CDR1 SNHLY and CDR2 FYNNEI. As DNA, the CDR3 is TGTGCCAGCAGGCCCGGAGAAGAAGAGACCCAGTACTTC. Translating it yields CASRPGEEETQYF.

As regards this clonotype: One base away lies a much larger clone, so this may be a sequencing read error. Here the CDR3 omits its conserved ending phenylalanine or tryptophan, so a read error is the likely source. V is TRBV5-1 and J is TRBJ2-1, with 7 bases fitting TRBD1. J gave up 2 bases and V 0 bases, and 8 bases lay outside the gene matches. This CDR3 comprises 17 residues. CDR1 is SGHRS and CDR2 is YFSETQ in the germline V gene. As DNA, the CDR3 is TGCGCCAGCAGCTTGGGGTTGGGACAGCAAACCTACAATGAGCAGTTCTCC. Protein product: CASSLGLGQQTYNEQFS.

There are many counts of this clonotype. The chain links TRBV18 to TRBJ2-3; 11 positions match TRBD2. Germline V gives CDR1 KGHSH, CDR2 LQKENI. V lost 1 base, J lost 2 bases, and 5 bases stayed unmatched. The CDR3 runs 17 residues. CDR3 coding DNA: TGTGCCAGCTCACCACGTCCTAGCGGGGGGCACACAGATACGCAGTATTTT. Translation: CASSPRPSGGHTDTQYF.

At least ten counts were recorded for this clonotype. The rearrangement joins TRBV11-1 to TRBJ2-1; a weak D match, TRBD1 (5 bases). The germline CDR1 and CDR2 sequences are SGHAT and FQDESV (reference sequence). With 6 bases removed from V and 9 bases from J, the gap between germline ends came to 21 bases. This CDR3 comprises 15 residues. The CDR3 loop is CASSIVPGLGSEQFF. CDR3 coding DNA: TGTGCCAGCAGTATAGTCCCAGGGCTGGGCAGTGAGCAGTTCTTC. Drawing the rest from reference TRBV11-1 and TRBJ2-1, the complete variable domain is EAEVAQSPRYKITEKSQAVAFWCDPISGHATLYWYRQILGQGPELLVQFQDESVVDDSQLPKDRFSAERLKGVDSTLKIQPAELGDSAMYLCASSIVPGLGSEQFFGPGTRLTVL.

The sample holds many counts of this clonotype. The chain joins TRBV3-1 to TRBJ2-3, with D tentatively TRBD1 or TRBD2 (6 bases each). CDR1 is LGHDT, CDR2 YNNKEL, per germline (reference sequence). Trimming removed 0 bases at V and 3 bases at J, with 19 bases between. The CDR3 spans 18 residues. The CDR3 is CASSQESASGGGTDTQYF. The DNA of the CDR3 is TGTGCCAGCAGCCAAGAGTCGGCCAGCGGAGGGGGGACAGATACGCAGTATTTT.

The sample holds a few counts of this clonotype. This chain joins TRBV27 and TRBJ2-7, with D perhaps matching TRBD1 (5 bases). Germline V gene data show CDR1 as MNHEY and CDR2 as SMNVEV (reference sequence). V was trimmed by 8 bases and J by 4 bases, leaving 15 bases between them. The CDR3 runs to 13 residues. As DNA, the CDR3 is TGTGCCAGCCGTCCTTCAGGGATATACGAGCAGTACTTC. Amino acid sequence: CASRPSGIYEQYF.

This clonotype has at least ten counts. In nucleotides, the CDR3 is TGTGCCAGCAGCCCTAGCGGGACAGGGGTTGGCTACACCTTC. Amino acid sequence: CASSPSGTGVGYTF. The J gene is TRBJ1-2, the V gene TRBV11-2, with TRBD1 identical over 10 bases. CDR1 and CDR2 from the germline V gene are SGHAT and FQNNGV. This CDR3 has 14 amino acids. The V and J ends lost 5 bases and 7 bases, in that order; junction bases with no gene match: 7.

In regard to this clonotype: Given the absence of the conserved phenylalanine or tryptophan at the CDR3 end, a read error is likely. This chain connects TRBV9 to TRBJ1-2, with D possibly being TRBD1 (5 bases). The V and J ends lost 1 base and 0 bases respectively, with 25 bases between them. Germline V lookup: CDR1 SGDLS, CDR2 YYNGEE. This CDR3 contains 20 residues. The CDR3 nucleotides are TGTGCCAGCAGCGTAAATGTTGATGCTATTGGGGCCGCGGCTAACTATGGCTACACCCTC. It yields the protein CASSVNVDAIGAAANYGYTL.

The table lists this clonotype with many counts. The gene calls are TRBV11-2 and TRBJ2-1, with TRBD2 identical over 7 bases. With V trimmed by 3 bases and J by 5 bases, 4 bases remained unmatched. The CDR3 sequence is 14 residues long. Germline loops: CDR1 SGHAT, CDR2 FQNNGV. The DNA for the CDR3 is TGTGCCAGCAGCTTTGTAGCGGGTGACAATGAGCAGTTCTTC. Residues: CASSFVAGDNEQFF.

This clonotype was recorded at least ten times. This chain joins TRBV5-1 and TRBJ2-3; D could derive from TRBD1 or TRBD2 (5 bases each). Trimming removed 4 bases at V and 0 bases at J, with 9 bases between. The CDR3 is 14 amino acids. Germline V gene data show CDR1 as SGHRS and CDR2 as YFSETQ. CDR3 coding DNA: TGCGCCAGCAGCCGTCGGGACAGCACAGATACGCAGTATTTT. The encoded protein is CASSRRDSTDTQYF.

This clonotype was observed many times. The gene calls are TRBV7-8 and TRBJ2-7, with TRBD1 matching over 7 bases. After removal of 2 bases from V and 1 base from J, the junction contained 8 bases not matched to a gene. From germline, CDR1 is SGHVS and CDR2 FQNEAQ. The CDR3 consists of 16 residues. In DNA, the CDR3 is TGTGCCAGCAGCTTACCCTGGGGACAGCTGTCCTACGAGCAGTACTTC. Translation: CASSLPWGQLSYEQYF.

The sample holds many counts of this clonotype. The chain recombines TRBV3-1 with TRBJ1-1; unclear D gene. V was pared by 1 base and J by 0 bases, with 6 bases between. CDR1 LGHDT and CDR2 YNNKEL come from the germline V gene (reference sequence). The CDR3 is made up of 14 amino acids. Here the CDR3 DNA reads TGTGCCAGCAGCCAAGCCGAGTTGAACACTGAAGCTTTCTTT. Protein: CASSQAELNTEAFF.

This clonotype has only a few counts. The rearrangement links TRBV7-9 to TRBJ1-3, with 8 bases that match TRBD1. There are 17 residues in the CDR3. CDR1 SEHNR and CDR2 FQNEAQ come from the germline V gene (reference sequence). After removal of 1 base from V and 4 bases from J, the junction contained 9 bases not matched to a gene. This chain's CDR3 is CASSLGGTGLLGNTIYF. DNA for the CDR3: TGTGCCAGCAGCTTAGGGGGGACAGGCCTTCTCGGAAACACCATATATTTT.

The sample holds a few counts of this clonotype. The genes are TRBV30 and TRBJ1-3; no clear D gene. The germline CDR1 and CDR2 sequences are GTSNPN and SVGIG (reference sequence). Deletions cut 3 bases from V and 0 bases from J, with 9 bases between. The CDR3 consists of 14 residues. The CDR3 bases are TGTGCCTGGAGCCGGACCGACTCTGGAAACACCATATATTTT. Translating gives CAWSRTDSGNTIYF. The entire variable domain, with the rest obtained from reference TRBV30 and TRBJ1-3, is as follows: SQTIHQWPATLVQPVGSPLSLECTVEGTSNPNLYWYRQAAGRGLQLLFYSVGIGQISSEVPQNLSASRPQDRQFILSSKKLLLSDSGFYLCAWSRTDSGNTIYFGEGSWLTVV.

The chain combines TRBV28 with TRBJ2-7; D is unclear. In germline, CDR1 is MDHEN, CDR2 SYDVKM. This CDR3 comprises 15 residues. The V end lost 8 bases, the J end lost 2 bases, and 19 bases lay between the germline ends. The CDR3 sequence: CASGKNQPQPYEQYF. The CDR3 DNA reads TGTGCCAGCGGGAAAAATCAGCCCCAGCCCTACGAGCAGTACTTC.

The V gene is TRBV6-2 or TRBV6-3, the J gene TRBJ1-1; 7 bases align to TRBD1. From germline, CDR1 is MNHEY and CDR2 SVGEGT. The CDR3 contains 13 residues. Losses at the gene ends were 7 bases for V and 3 bases for J; bases not matched to a gene: 5. CDR3 loop: CASNATGDTEAFF. The CDR3, as DNA: TGTGCCAGCAATGCCACAGGGGACACTGAAGCTTTCTTT.

This clonotype was seen ten or more times. This rearrangement joins TRBV11-2 to TRBJ1-6; no clear D. CDR1 and CDR2 (germline): SGHAT, FQNNGV. The CDR3 sequence is 15 residues long. V was shortened by 1 base and J by 9 bases, with 13 bases between the two germline ends. This CDR3 is CASSLGTGVASPLHF. The CDR3, as DNA: TGTGCCAGCAGCTTAGGTACCGGGGTGGCTTCACCCCTCCACTTT.

About this clonotype: At one boundary the junction diverges from the germline segment, which might be a read error. J is TRBJ1-3 and V is TRBV29-1; unclear D gene. This CDR3 spans 14 amino acids. CDR1 and CDR2 (germline): SQVTM, ANQGSEA. The CDR3 nucleotides are TGCAGCGTTGGTCTTTTGGCCTCTGGAAGCACCATATATTTT. Translated, it gives CSVGLLASGSTIYF.